The 19 T cell receptor beta chains listed next were all sequenced from one sample in a study of immune reconstitution after stem cell transplant in scleroderma. Using its own MiXCR run on the RT-PCR reads, TCRdb lists one record per CDR3 protein. The repertoire holds 1,500 to 2,000 distinct CDR3 sequences, with 13% to 15% as singletons. The material was obtained before or after autologous hematopoietic stem cell transplantation (not recorded which). These receptors were taken from a female donor with systemic sclerosis.

The chain carries TRBV27 and TRBJ1-1; TRBD1 might be the D (5 bases). CDR3 length: 14 amino acids. Germline CDR1 MNHEY, CDR2 SMNVEV (reference sequence). V was trimmed by 0 bases and J by 6 bases, leaving 11 bases between them. This chain's CDR3 is CASSLSIGTPEAFF. DNA of the CDR3: TGTGCCAGCAGTTTATCGATCGGGACCCCTGAAGCTTTCTTT.

This chain connects TRBV9 to TRBJ2-5; D is perhaps TRBD1 (6 bases). CDR3 length: 14 amino acids. The germline V gene has CDR1 SGDLS and CDR2 YYNGEE. Trimming shortened V by 4 bases and J by 5 bases, and 15 bases separated the two germline ends. CDR3 coding DNA: TGTGCCAGCAGCACCGGACAGTATTCTGAGACCCAGTACTTC. As protein: CASSTGQYSETQYF.

This chain connects TRBV20-1 to TRBJ2-1, with D perhaps being TRBD1 or TRBD2 (5 bases each). CDR1 is DFQATT, CDR2 SNEGSKA, per germline (reference sequence). Trimming took 5 bases from V and 4 from J, leaving 12 bases between them. The CDR3 is 13 residues long. The CDR3 protein is CSAGRDGYNEQFF. The CDR3 nucleotides are TGCAGTGCTGGCCGGGACGGGTACAATGAGCAGTTCTTC.

The CDR3 DNA sequence: TGTGCCAGCAGTCTGGACACTAATGAAAAACTGTTTTTT. The encoded protein is CASSLDTNEKLFF. The chain carries TRBV7-7 and TRBJ1-4; the D is unclear. CDR3 length equals 13 residues. Germline-derived CDR1 and CDR2 are SSHAT and FNYEAQ (reference sequence). The V gene lost 6 bases and the J gene lost 2 bases, with 7 bases spanning the gap.

This clonotype is judged large. The V and J genes are TRBV7-9 and TRBJ2-7, with D unclear. The CDR3 contains 13 residues. V lost 5 bases and J lost 3, with 11 bases in between. CDR1 is SEHNR and CDR2 is FQNEAQ in the germline V gene (reference sequence). In nucleotides, the CDR3 is TGTGCCAGCAGCCCCTCAGGCTTCTACGAGCAGTACTTC. It specifies CASSPSGFYEQYF.

By share, this clonotype ranks as medium-sized. DNA for the CDR3: TGCAGCGTGCCTACATACAATGAGCAGTTCTTC. Translation: CSVPTYNEQFF. The V and J genes are TRBV29-1 and TRBJ2-1; D gene uncertain. Germline loops: CDR1 SQVTM, CDR2 ANQGSEA. V lost 6 bases to trimming and J lost 4 bases, with 7 bases between them. The CDR3 covers 11 residues.

The genes are TRBV10-3 and TRBJ2-1; no definite D call. The CDR3 is made up of 14 amino acids. Germline lookup yields CDR1 ENHRY and CDR2 SYGVKD. V lost 6 bases and J 4 bases, leaving 13 bases between the germline ends. CDR3 region: CAIRYSDIYNEQFF. The CDR3 DNA follows: TGTGCCATCAGGTACAGCGATATATACAATGAGCAGTTCTTC.

Relative to its sample, this clonotype is large (0.1 to 1%). V and J are TRBV20-1 and TRBJ1-5; a weak D match, TRBD1 (6 bases). V lost 3 bases and J 0 bases, leaving 18 bases between the germline ends. This CDR3 spans 17 amino acids. Germline CDR1 is DFQATT and CDR2 is SNEGSKA (reference sequence). For the CDR3, the DNA is TGCAGTGCTAGGATACAGGGAAGTCGGAATAGCAATCAGCCCCAGCATTTT. This sequence encodes CSARIQGSRNSNQPQHF.

This clonotype came up a few times. The genes are TRBV13 and TRBJ2-1, with D unclear. Germline CDR1 reads PRHDT; CDR2 reads FYEKMQ (reference sequence). V lost 0 bases and J 4 bases, leaving 4 bases between the germline ends. CDR3 length equals 13 residues. The CDR3: CASSLGTYNEQFF. The CDR3 DNA is TGTGCCAGCAGCTTAGGAACTTACAATGAGCAGTTCTTC.

This clonotype was detected only once. The rearrangement uses TRBV20-1 and TRBJ2-1; 9 bases are shared with TRBD1. CDR3 length: 16 residues. Looked up from germline, CDR1 is DFQATT and CDR2 is SNEGSKA (reference sequence). After removal of 3 bases from V and 6 bases from J, the junction contained 12 bases not matched to a gene. The CDR3 region is CSASISVGTGFNEQFF. The DNA for the CDR3 is TGCAGTGCTAGCATTAGTGTGGGGACAGGGTTCAATGAGCAGTTCTTC.

This clonotype was observed a few times. The chain links TRBV21-1 to TRBJ2-1; the table assigns TRBD2, which was not confirmed against the DNA. TRBV21-1 is a pseudogene locus. This CDR3 is 13 amino acids long. The CDR3 sequence: CARQGPGHNEQFF. DNA for the CDR3: TGTGCCAGACAGGGCCCGGGCCACAATGAGCAGTTCTTC.

By share of the sample, this clonotype is medium-sized. The J gene is TRBJ1-1, the V gene TRBV20-1; D unclear. Per germline, CDR1 DFQATT and CDR2 SNEGSKA (reference sequence). V lost 5 bases and J 1 base, leaving 8 bases between the germline ends. CDR3 length equals 12 residues. Here the CDR3 DNA reads TGCAGTGCTTTCGACGGGAACACTGAAGCTTTCTTT. Protein product: CSAFDGNTEAFF.

Judged by abundance, this clonotype is medium-sized. The rearrangement links TRBV7-2 to TRBJ2-3; D is uncertain. Germline V gene data show CDR1 as SGHTA and CDR2 as FQGNSA. Trimming removed 2 bases at V and 5 bases at J, with 11 bases between. CDR3 size: 14 residues. CDR3: CASSLIANGDTQYF. For the CDR3, the DNA is TGTGCCAGCAGCTTAATTGCGAATGGAGATACGCAGTATTTT.

In its sample, this clonotype ranks as large (0.1 to 1%). The chain links TRBV2 to TRBJ1-6; D perhaps matches TRBD1 (5 bases). In germline, CDR1 is SNHLY, CDR2 FYNNEI. The V end lost 2 bases, the J end lost 2 bases, and 13 bases lay between the germline ends. The CDR3 consists of 17 residues. CDR3 residues: CASSETGQGTYNSPLHF. In DNA form, the CDR3 reads TGTGCCAGCAGTGAAACGGGGCAGGGAACCTATAATTCACCCCTCCACTTT.

On this clonotype: This may be a read error, as it is one base from a much larger clone. This sequence joins TRBV29-1 and TRBJ2-7; either TRBD1 or TRBD2 may fit D (5 bases each). The germline CDR1 and CDR2 sequences are SQVTM and ANQGSEA. Trimming cost V 2 bases and J 6 bases, with 8 bases left between them. CDR3 size: 11 residues. Written as DNA, the CDR3 is TGCAGCGTTGAAAAGGGGAGCGAGCAGTACTTC. It is translated as CSVEKGSEQYF.

In this sample, this clonotype is large. CDR3 amino acids: CASSLVGQGQMNTEAFF. Written as DNA, the CDR3 is TGTGCCAGCAGCTTAGTCGGACAGGGGCAAATGAACACTGAAGCTTTCTTT. The V call is TRBV13, the J call TRBJ1-1; 9 bases align to TRBD1. Losses at the gene ends were 1 base for V and 0 bases for J; bases not matched to a gene: 6. CDR1 is PRHDT, CDR2 FYEKMQ, per germline (reference sequence). This CDR3 spans 17 amino acids. Based on the CDR3 plus reference TRBV13 and TRBJ1-1, the full variable domain is AAGVIQSPRHLIKEKRETATLKCYPIPRHDTVYWYQQGPGQDPQFLISFYEKMQSDKGSIPDRFSAQQFSDYHSELNMSSLELGDSALYFCASSLVGQGQMNTEAFFGQGTRLTVV.

The chain recombines TRBV20-1 with TRBJ2-7, with D unclear. The V gene lost 3 bases and the J gene lost 0 bases, with 12 bases spanning the gap. Germline values: CDR1 DFQATT, CDR2 SNEGSKA (reference sequence). There are 14 residues in the CDR3. CDR3 amino acids: CSASFFPDSYEQYF. CDR3 DNA sequence: TGCAGTGCTAGTTTCTTTCCGGACTCCTACGAGCAGTACTTC.

By share, this clonotype counts as medium-sized (0.01 to 0.1%). The chain couples TRBV20-1 to TRBJ1-6; TRBD1 matches 7 bases. CDR3 length equals 16 residues. The germline gives CDR1 DFQATT, CDR2 SNEGSKA (reference sequence). With 5 bases clipped from V and 0 bases from J, the junction kept 7 bases outside the gene matches. The CDR3 DNA sequence: TGCAGTGCTTGGACAGGCCAGAGCTCCTATAATTCACCCCTCCACTTT. Translating gives CSAWTGQSSYNSPLHF.

V and J are TRBV6-1 and TRBJ2-3, with D unresolved. Deletions cut 6 bases from V and 2 bases from J, with 12 bases between. CDR3 size: 14 residues. Germline V gene data show CDR1 as MNHNS and CDR2 as SASEGT. The CDR3 DNA reads as TGTGCCAGCAGCGAACCAGCCCTCACAGATACGCAGTATTTT. Translation: CASSEPALTDTQYF.